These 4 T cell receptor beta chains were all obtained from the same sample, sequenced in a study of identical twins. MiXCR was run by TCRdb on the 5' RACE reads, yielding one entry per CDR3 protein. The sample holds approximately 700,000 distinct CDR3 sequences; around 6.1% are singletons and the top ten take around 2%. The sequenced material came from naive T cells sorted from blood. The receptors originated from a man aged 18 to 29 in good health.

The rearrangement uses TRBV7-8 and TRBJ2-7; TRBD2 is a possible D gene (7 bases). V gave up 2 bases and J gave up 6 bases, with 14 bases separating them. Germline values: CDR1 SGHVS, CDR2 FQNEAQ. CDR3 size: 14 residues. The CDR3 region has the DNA TGTGCCAGCAGCTTAAATACGGGGGGCCTCGAGCAGTACGTC. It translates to CASSLNTGGLEQYV.

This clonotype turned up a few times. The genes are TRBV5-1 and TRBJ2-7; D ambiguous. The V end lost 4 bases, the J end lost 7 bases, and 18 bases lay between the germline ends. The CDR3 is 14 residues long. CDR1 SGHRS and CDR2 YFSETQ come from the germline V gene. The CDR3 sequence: CASSLGDLIGEQYF. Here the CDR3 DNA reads TGCGCCAGCAGCCTTGGGGATCTCATCGGGGAGCAGTACTTC.

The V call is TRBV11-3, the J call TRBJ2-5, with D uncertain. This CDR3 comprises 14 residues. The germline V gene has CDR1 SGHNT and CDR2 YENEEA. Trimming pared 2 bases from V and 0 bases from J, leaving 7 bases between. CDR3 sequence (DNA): TGTGCCAGCAGCTTATTCGACCACCAAGAGACCCAGTACTTC. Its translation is CASSLFDHQETQYF.

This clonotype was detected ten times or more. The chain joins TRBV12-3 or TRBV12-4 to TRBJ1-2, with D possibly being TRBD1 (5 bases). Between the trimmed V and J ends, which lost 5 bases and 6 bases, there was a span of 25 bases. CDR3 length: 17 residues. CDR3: CASSPLDRSDRGNGYTF. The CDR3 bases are TGTGCCAGCAGTCCCCTTGACAGATCCGATCGGGGCAATGGCTACACCTTC.